The sequence of this T cell receptor beta chain was determined in a study of T-cell reconstitution after alpha-beta-depleted transplantation in children. Study observations and caveats: T cells produced anew were the main source of T-cell counts and diversity one year after transplant. It was reported that alpha-beta T cells came from several hundred expanded graft clones (about two months after transplant).

During its preparation, the TCRbeta library received unique molecular identifiers. One entry per CDR3 protein, called by TCRdb with MiXCR from the PCR reads. The repertoire includes roughly 350,000 distinct CDR3 sequences, roughly 17% of them detected once, and about 41% sits in the top ten. Trimming took 6 bases from V and 3 from J, leaving 25 bases between them. The CDR3 is 18 residues long. Germline-derived CDR1 and CDR2 are SGHAT and FQDESV (reference sequence). Concerning this clonotype itself: The antigen is undetermined.

The sequence was collected from a male patient between 2 and 10 years old who had a stem cell transplant for acute lymphoblastic leukemia, so the T cells may come from the graft donor. The J gene is TRBJ2-3, the V gene TRBV11-1; D possibly matches TRBD1 or TRBD2 (5 bases each). Sequenced here: PBMCs, mostly from graft donor cells, sampled 360 days after TCRalphabeta/CD19-depleted stem cell transplant. This CDR3 reads CASRSGTHPHPRTDTQYF. In DNA, the CDR3 is TGTGCCAGCAGATCCGGGACCCACCCGCACCCCCGGACAGATACGCAGTATTTT. The variable domain in full, completed from reference TRBV11-1 and TRBJ2-3, reads EAEVAQSPRYKITEKSQAVAFWCDPISGHATLYWYRQILGQGPELLVQFQDESVVDDSQLPKDRFSAERLKGVDSTLKIQPAELGDSAMYLCASRSGTHPHPRTDTQYFGPGTRLTVL.